This TCR beta chain was captured in a study of blood T cell repertoires in COVID-19. In the authors' methods: Amplifying reference gene primers gave estimates of nucleated cell counts. Profiling relied on immunoSEQ multiplex PCR, and the TCRdb table lists in-frame clones only, not all of them. V and J calls and clone size are as listed in that table; D and trimming were resolved from the DNA. Among a few hundred thousand clones, roughly 86% were seen once, and the ten largest hold over 7.5%. From germline, CDR1 is SEHNR and CDR2 FQNEAQ (reference sequence). The CDR3 is made up of 14 amino acids. The ends were cut back, 2 bases at V and 3 bases at J, with 8 bases in the middle.

The sample consisted of peripheral blood. The TCR comes from a man aged 40-49 years who had recovered from COVID-19. The chain is built from TRBV7-9 and TRBJ2-1, with a weak D call TRBD2 (5 bases). The CDR3 loop is CASSLNGLYNEQFF. The DNA of the CDR3 is TGTGCCAGCAGCTTAAATGGACTCTACAATGAGCAGTTCTTC.